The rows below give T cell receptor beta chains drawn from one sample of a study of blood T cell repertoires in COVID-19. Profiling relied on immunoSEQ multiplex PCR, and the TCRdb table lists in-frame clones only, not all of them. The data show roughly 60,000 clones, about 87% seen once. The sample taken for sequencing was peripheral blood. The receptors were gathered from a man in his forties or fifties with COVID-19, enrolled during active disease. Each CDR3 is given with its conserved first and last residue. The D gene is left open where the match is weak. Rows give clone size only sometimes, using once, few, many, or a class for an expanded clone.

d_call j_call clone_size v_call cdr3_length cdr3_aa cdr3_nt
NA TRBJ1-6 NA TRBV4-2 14 CASSPTDSNSPLHF TGTGCCAGCAGCCCCACGGACAGTAATTCACCCCTCCACTTT
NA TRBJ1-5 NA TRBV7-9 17 CASSLGQGGAGNQPQHF TGTGCCAGCAGCTTAGGACAAGGGGGGGCTGGCAATCAGCCCCAGCATTTT
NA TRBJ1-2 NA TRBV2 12 CASSEGAYGYTF TGTGCCAGCAGTGAAGGGGCGTATGGCTACACCTTC
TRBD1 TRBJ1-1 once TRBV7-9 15 CASSLGGQWGTEAFF TGTGCCAGCAGCTTAGGGGGACAGTGGGGCACTGAAGCTTTCTTT
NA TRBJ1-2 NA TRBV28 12 CASSFGQYSYTF TGTGCCAGCAGTTTCGGACAGTATAGCTACACCTTC
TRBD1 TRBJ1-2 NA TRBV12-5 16 CASGLISGQGFSGYTF TGTGCTAGTGGTTTGATTTCGGGACAGGGATTTTCTGGCTACACCTTC
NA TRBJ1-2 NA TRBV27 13 CASSFQGGYGYTF TGTGCCAGCAGTTTTCAGGGAGGCTATGGCTACACCTTC
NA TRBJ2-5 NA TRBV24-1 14 CATSDPRSEKTQYF TGTGCCACCAGTGATCCCCGGTCTGAGAAGACCCAGTACTTC
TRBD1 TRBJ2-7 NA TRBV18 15 CASSRAGTGEYEQYF TGTGCCAGCTCACGAGCCGGGACAGGGGAGTACGAGCAGTACTTC
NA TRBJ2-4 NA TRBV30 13 CAWSVRSENIQYF TGTGCCTGGAGTGTACGGTCGGAAAACATTCAGTACTTC
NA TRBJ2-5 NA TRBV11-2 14 CASSFNRLGETQYF TGTGCCAGCAGCTTTAACAGGCTAGGCGAGACCCAGTACTTC
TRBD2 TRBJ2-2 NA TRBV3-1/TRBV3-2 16 CASSRTSGVNTGELFF TGTGCCAGCAGCCGCACTAGCGGGGTTAACACCGGGGAGCTGTTTTTT
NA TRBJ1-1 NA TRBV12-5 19 CASGLLPSGGSVGITEAFF TGTGCTAGTGGTTTGCTTCCTTCGGGGGGGTCTGTGGGGATCACTGAAGCTTTCTTT
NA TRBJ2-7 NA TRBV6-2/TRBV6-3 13 CASRPGGAHEQYF TGTGCCAGCCGCCCAGGAGGGGCCCACGAGCAGTACTTC
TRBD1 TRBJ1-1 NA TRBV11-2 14 CASSPGQGNTEAFF TGTGCCAGCAGCCCAGGACAGGGGAACACTGAAGCTTTCTTT
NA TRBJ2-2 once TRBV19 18 CASSIASRARGGTGELFF TGTGCCAGTAGTATAGCCTCCCGGGCACGAGGGGGCACCGGGGAGCTGTTTTTT
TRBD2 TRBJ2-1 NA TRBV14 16 CASSILAGASYNEQFF TGTGCCAGCAGCATCCTAGCGGGGGCCTCCTACAATGAGCAGTTCTTC
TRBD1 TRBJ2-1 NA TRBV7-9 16 CASSPWTGGTYNEQFF TGTGCCAGCAGCCCTTGGACAGGGGGGACCTACAATGAGCAGTTCTTC
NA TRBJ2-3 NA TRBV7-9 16 CASIMWGLGSTDTQYF TGTGCCAGCATCATGTGGGGGCTGGGGAGCACAGATACGCAGTATTTT
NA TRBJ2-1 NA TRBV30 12 CAWRLGAEEQFF TGTGCCTGGAGGCTTGGCGCGGAGGAGCAGTTCTTC
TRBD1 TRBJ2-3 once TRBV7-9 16 CASSSGTGGFTDTQYF TGTGCCAGCAGTTCCGGGACAGGGGGCTTCACAGATACGCAGTATTTT
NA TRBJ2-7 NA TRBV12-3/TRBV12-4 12 CASSLRTDEQYF TGTGCCAGCAGTTTAAGGACAGACGAGCAGTACTTC
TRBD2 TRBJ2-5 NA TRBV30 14 CAWSPLAGRETQYF TGTGCCTGGAGTCCTCTAGCGGGGCGAGAGACCCAGTACTTC
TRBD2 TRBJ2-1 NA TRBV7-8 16 CASSLLSGGHYNEQFF TGTGCCAGCAGCTTACTGAGCGGGGGGCATTACAATGAGCAGTTCTTC
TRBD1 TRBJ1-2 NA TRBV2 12 CASRQGQHGYTF TGTGCCAGCAGACAGGGGCAGCATGGCTACACCTTC
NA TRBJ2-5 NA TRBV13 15 CASSLGTRLDGTQYF TGTGCCAGCAGCTTAGGGACTAGGCTTGATGGGACCCAGTACTTC
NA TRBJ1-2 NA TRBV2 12 CASSAETGGYTF TGTGCCAGCAGTGCGGAGACAGGTGGCTACACCTTC
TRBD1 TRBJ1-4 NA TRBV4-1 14 CASSPGTGDEKLFF TGCGCCAGCAGCCCCGGGACAGGGGACGAAAAACTGTTTTTT